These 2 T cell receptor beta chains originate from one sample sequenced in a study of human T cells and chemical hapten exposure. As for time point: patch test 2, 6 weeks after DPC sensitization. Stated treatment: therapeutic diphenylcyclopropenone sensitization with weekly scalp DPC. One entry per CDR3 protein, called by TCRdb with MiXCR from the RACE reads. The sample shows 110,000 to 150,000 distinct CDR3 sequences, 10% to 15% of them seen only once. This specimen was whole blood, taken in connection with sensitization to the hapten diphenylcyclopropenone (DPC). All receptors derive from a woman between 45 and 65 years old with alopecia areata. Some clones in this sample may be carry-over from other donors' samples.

CDR3 loop: CASSRGLAGGRADTQYF. The CDR3 bases are TGCGCCAGCAGCCGTGGACTAGCGGGAGGGCGGGCAGATACGCAGTATTTT. The chain has TRBV5-1 and TRBJ2-3; 15 bases map to TRBD2. The CDR3 is made up of 17 amino acids. Per the germline V gene, CDR1 is SGHRS and CDR2 is YFSETQ. The junction had 7 bases not matched to a gene; V was cut back by 4 bases and J by 4 bases. The variable domain in full, completed from reference TRBV5-1 and TRBJ2-3, reads KAGVTQTPRYLIKTRGQQVTLSCSPISGHRSVSWYQQTPGQGLQFLFEYFSETQRNKGNFPGRFSGRQFSNSRSEMNVSTLELGDSALYLCASSRGLAGGRADTQYFGPGTRLTVL.

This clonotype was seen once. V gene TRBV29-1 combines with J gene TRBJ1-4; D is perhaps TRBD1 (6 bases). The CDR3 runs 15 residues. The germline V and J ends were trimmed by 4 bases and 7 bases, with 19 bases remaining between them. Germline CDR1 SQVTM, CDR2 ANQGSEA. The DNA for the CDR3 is TGCAGCGTTGGACCAGGCCGGGGGCGAGGTGAAAAACTGTTTTTT. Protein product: CSVGPGRGRGEKLFF.